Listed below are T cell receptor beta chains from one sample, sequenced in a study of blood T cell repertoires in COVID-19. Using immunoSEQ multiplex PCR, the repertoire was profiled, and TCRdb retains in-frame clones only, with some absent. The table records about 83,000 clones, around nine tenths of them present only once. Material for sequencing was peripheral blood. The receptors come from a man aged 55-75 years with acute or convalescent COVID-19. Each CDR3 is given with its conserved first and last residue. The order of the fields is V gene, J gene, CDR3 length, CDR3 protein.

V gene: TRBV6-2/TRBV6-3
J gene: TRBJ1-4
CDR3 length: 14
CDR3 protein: CASSRAGSNEKLFF

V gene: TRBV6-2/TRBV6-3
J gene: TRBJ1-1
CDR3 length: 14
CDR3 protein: CASSYSGGGTEAFF

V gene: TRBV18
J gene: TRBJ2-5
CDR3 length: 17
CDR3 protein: CASSRPRTPGRQETQYF

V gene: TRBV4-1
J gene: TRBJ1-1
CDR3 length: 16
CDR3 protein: CASSQGSGGGNTEAFF

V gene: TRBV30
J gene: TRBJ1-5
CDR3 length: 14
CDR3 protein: CAWSRTGNNQPQHF

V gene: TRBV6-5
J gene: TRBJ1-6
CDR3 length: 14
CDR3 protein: CASILGGGWSPLHF

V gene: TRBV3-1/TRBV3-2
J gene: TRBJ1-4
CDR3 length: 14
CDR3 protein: CASSLRDRDEKLFF

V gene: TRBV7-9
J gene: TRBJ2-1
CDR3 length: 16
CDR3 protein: CASSLQLAGPYNEQFF

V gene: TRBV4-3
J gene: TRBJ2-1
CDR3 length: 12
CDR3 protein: CASSQGALEQFF

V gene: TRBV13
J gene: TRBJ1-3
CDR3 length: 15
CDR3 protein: CASTKGRVSGNTIYF

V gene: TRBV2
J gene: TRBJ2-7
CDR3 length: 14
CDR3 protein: CASLSGGKAYEQYF

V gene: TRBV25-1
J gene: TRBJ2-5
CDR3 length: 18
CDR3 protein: CASSEVMGQGASQETQYF

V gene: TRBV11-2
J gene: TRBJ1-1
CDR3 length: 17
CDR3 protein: CASSFLGRGLLNTEAFF

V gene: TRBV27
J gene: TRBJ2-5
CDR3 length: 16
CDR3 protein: CASSATSGEVQETQYF

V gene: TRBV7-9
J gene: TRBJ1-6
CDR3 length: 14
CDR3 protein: CASSLVQGNSPLHF

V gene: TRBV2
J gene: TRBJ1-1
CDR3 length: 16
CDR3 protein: CASSEAGAAQNTEAFF

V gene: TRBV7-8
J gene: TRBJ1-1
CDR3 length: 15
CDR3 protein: CASSLALRMNTEAFF

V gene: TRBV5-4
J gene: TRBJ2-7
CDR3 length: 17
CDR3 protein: CASSPGSSGGRSYEQYF

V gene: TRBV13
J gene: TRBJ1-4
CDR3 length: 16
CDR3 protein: CASSPSWAGGYEKLFF

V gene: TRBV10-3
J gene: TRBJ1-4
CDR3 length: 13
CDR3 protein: CATGEATNEKLFF

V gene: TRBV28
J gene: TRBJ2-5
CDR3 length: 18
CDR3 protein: CASRPSGGADISQETQYF

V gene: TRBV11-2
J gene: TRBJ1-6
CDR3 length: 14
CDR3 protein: CASSLGQGKSPLHF

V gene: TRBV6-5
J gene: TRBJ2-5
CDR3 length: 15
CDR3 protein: CASSQGAVSQETQYF

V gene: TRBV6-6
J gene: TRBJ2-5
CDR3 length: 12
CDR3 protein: CASSEPGGTQYF

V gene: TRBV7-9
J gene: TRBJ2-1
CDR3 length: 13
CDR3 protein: CASSLAIGNEQFF

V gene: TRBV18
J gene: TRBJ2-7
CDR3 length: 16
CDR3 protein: CASSPNGGGRSYEQYF

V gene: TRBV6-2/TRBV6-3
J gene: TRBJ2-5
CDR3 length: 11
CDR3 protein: CASSYPGTQYF

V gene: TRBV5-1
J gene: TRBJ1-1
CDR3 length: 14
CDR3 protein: CASSSGQPNTEAFF

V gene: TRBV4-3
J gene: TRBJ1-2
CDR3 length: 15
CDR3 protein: CASSRAPGHLYGYTF

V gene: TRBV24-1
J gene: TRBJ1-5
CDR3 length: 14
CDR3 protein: CATSGGSVNQPQHF

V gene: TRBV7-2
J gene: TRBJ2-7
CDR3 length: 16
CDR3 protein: CASSLPRTGTSYEQYF